This T cell receptor (beta chain) came from a study of control samples from healthy donors and cancer patients. Libraries were prepared by immunoSEQ multiplex PCR; TCRdb keeps only in-frame clonotypes and omits some of them. The sample consists of 150,000 to 180,000 clones, around 96% of them appearing once. The CDR3 sequence is 15 residues long. CDR1 is MNHEY, CDR2 SMNVEV, per germline (reference sequence). Trimming removed 0 bases at V and 5 bases at J, with 13 bases between. The V call is TRBV27, the J call TRBJ1-1; D is undetermined. The sample was blood. The sequence derives from a middle-aged man in good health. In nucleotides, the CDR3 is TGTGCCAGCAGTTTATCGTTGCAGGTGGGTACTGAAGCTTTCTTT. This translates into CASSLSLQVGTEAFF.